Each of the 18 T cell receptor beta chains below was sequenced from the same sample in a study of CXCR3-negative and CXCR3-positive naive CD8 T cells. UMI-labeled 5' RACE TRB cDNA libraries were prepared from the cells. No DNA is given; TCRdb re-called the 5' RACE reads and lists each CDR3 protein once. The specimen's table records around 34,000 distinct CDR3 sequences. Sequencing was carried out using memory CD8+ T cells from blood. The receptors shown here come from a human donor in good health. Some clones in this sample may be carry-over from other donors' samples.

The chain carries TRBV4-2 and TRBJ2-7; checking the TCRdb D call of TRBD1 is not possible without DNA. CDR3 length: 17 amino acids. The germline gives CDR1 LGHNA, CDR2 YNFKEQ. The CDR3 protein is CASSQEHGTGRTYEQYF.

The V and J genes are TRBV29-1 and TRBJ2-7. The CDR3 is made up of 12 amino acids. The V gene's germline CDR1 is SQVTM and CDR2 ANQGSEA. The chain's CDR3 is CSVEDRFYEQYF.

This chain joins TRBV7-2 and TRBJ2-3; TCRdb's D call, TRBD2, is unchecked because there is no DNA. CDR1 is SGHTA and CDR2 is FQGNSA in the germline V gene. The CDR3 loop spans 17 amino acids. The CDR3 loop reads CASSPGGLAGGEDTQYF.

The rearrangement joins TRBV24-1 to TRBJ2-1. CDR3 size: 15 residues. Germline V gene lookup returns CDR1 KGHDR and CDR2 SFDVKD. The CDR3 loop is CATSDRNRVYNEQFF.

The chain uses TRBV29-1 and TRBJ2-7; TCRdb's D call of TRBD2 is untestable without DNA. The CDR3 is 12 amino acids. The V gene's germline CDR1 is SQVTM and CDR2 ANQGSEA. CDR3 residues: CSVVLVPYEQYF.

The CDR3 is CASSSGQGVTDTQYF. The V and J genes are TRBV6-5 and TRBJ2-3; the D gene TCRdb calls, TRBD1, cannot be checked with no DNA. From germline, CDR1 is MNHEY and CDR2 SVGAGI. The CDR3 spans 15 residues.

CDR3 sequence reads: CASSQGQGAGDTQYF. The chain carries TRBV4-1 and TRBJ2-3; the TRBD1 assignment by TCRdb is unverifiable without DNA. Germline V gives CDR1 MGHRA, CDR2 YSYEKL. The CDR3 loop spans 15 amino acids.

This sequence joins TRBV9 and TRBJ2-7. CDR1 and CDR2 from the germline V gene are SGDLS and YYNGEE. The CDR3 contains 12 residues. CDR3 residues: CASSVGGSEQYF.

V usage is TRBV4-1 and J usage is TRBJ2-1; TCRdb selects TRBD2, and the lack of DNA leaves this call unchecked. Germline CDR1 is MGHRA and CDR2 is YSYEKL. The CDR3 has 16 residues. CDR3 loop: CASSLTGTSGYNEQFF.

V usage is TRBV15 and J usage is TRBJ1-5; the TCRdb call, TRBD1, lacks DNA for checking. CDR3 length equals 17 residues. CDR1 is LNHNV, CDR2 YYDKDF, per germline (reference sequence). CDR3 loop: CATSRGITGTSDQPQHF.

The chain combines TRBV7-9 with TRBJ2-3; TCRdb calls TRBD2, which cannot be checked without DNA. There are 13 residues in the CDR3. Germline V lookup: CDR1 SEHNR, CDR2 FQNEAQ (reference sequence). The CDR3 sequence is CASEIVGTDTQYF.

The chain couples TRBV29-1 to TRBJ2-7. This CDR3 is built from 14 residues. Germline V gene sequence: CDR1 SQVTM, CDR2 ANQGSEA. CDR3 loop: CSVETQSYPYEQYF.

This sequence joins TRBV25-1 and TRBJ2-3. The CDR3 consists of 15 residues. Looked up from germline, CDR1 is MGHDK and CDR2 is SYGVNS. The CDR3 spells CASSEYMGSEDTQYF. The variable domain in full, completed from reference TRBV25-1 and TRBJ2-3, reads EADIYQTPRYLVIGTGKKITLECSQTMGHDKMYWYQQDPGMELHLIHYSYGVNSTEKGDLSSESTVSRIRTEHFPLTLESARPSHTSQYLCASSEYMGSEDTQYFGPGTRLTVL.

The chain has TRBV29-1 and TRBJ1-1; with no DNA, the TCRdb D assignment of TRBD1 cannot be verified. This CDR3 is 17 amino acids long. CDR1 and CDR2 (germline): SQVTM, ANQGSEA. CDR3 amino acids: CSVAGGEHGVMGTEAFF.

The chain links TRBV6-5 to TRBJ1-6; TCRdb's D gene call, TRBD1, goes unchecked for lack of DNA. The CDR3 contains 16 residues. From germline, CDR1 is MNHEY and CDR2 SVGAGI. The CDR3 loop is CASRKSGQDYNSPLHF.

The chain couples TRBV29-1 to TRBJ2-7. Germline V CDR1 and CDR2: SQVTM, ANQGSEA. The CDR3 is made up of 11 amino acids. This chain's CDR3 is CSVGRDYEQYF.

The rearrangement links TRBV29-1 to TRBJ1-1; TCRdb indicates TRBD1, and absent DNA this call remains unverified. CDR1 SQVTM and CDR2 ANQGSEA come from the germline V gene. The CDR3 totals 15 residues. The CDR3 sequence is CSVLFRGEVNTEAFF.

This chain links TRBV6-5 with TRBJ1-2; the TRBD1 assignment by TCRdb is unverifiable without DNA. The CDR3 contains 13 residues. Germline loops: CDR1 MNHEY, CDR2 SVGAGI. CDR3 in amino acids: CASTPGLLYGYTF.